One and the same sample provided the 10 T cell receptor beta chains below, sequenced in a study of CD8+CD57+ T cells in acquired aplastic anemia (dated by TCRdb to 2016 to 2019). This sample was sequenced with an Illumina HiSeq 2000. Genomic DNA served as template for TCR beta VDJ combination and CDR3 sequence profiling. Using fastp at Q25 and MiXCR, TCRdb reprocessed the public reads and kept productive beta chains. One record per CDR3 amino acid sequence lists the most common genes and DNA. This sample holds 200,000 to 250,000 distinct CDR3 sequences; 65% were observed only once. Roughly three fifths of the sample goes to the ten largest clones. Expansion of CD8+CD57+ cells had been shown by flow cytometry in the patients chosen for sequencing. Sequenced material: sorted CD4+, CD8+, or CD8+CD57+ T cells (not recorded which) from PBMCs. The receptors stem from a human donor with aplastic anemia.

This sequence joins TRBV20-1 and TRBJ2-2; D is uncertain. CDR3 size: 13 residues. Germline-derived CDR1 and CDR2 are DFQATT and SNEGSKA (reference sequence). V shed 3 bases and J shed 1 base, with 6 bases lying between them. CDR3 sequence: CSASKMNTGELFF. CDR3 bases: TGCAGTGCTAGCAAGATGAACACCGGGGAGCTGTTTTTT.

The rearrangement uses TRBV4-2 and TRBJ2-7; no clear D gene. Trimming left V 1 base short and J 4 bases short, with 8 bases between. This CDR3 region has 13 residues. Germline V CDR1 and CDR2: LGHNA, YNFKEQ. CDR3 nucleotide sequence: TGTGCCAGCAGCCAAGTGGAGAATTACGAGCAGTACTTC. Protein: CASSQVENYEQYF.

This clonotype was detected only a few times. Since a much larger clone is just one base distant, this may be a read error. The chain joins TRBV7-6 to TRBJ2-1, with 9 bases identical to TRBD2. V shed 5 bases, J shed 5 bases, and the junction held 7 bases outside the gene matches. The CDR3 sequence is 15 residues long. In germline, CDR1 is SGHVS, CDR2 FNYEAQ. The chain's CDR3 is CASSRAGGIHNEQFF. The CDR3 DNA reads TGTGCCAGCAGCCGAGCGGGGGGCATACACAATGAGCAGTTCTTC. The entire variable domain, with the rest obtained from reference TRBV7-6 and TRBJ2-1, is as follows: GAGVSQSPRYKVTKRGQDVALRCDPISGHVSLYWYRQALGQGPEFLTYFNYEAQQDKSGLPNDRFSAERPEGSISTLTIQRTEQRDSAMYRCASSRAGGIHNEQFFGPGTRLTVL.

This clonotype was observed many times. This chain links TRBV4-1 with TRBJ2-7, with unresolved D. Germline CDR1 and CDR2: MGHRA and YSYEKL. V was trimmed by 1 base and J by 3 bases, leaving 13 bases between them. The CDR3 is 15 residues long. CDR3: CASSQVAGAHYEQYF. CDR3 coding DNA: TGCGCCAGCAGCCAAGTCGCAGGAGCACACTACGAGCAGTACTTC.

The rearrangement uses TRBV6-1 and TRBJ1-4; unclear D gene. The germline V gene has CDR1 MNHNS and CDR2 SASEGT. The CDR3 is 10 amino acids. The V and J ends lost 7 bases and 11 bases respectively, with 8 bases between them. The CDR3 protein is CASNGEKLFF. The CDR3 DNA reads as TGTGCCAGCAATGGGGAGAAACTGTTTTTT.

This sequence joins TRBV20-1 and TRBJ2-5, with D possibly matching TRBD1 (5 bases). Trimming pared 2 bases from V and 5 bases from J, leaving 9 bases between. The CDR3 runs to 12 residues. CDR1 is DFQATT and CDR2 is SNEGSKA in the germline V gene (reference sequence). The CDR3 DNA reads as TGCAGTGCTAGACCGACAGAGGAGACCCAGTACTTC. Protein product: CSARPTEETQYF.

The chain couples TRBV25-1 to TRBJ1-1; D is ambiguous. The V end lost 0 bases, the J end lost 1 base, and 15 bases lay between the germline ends. This CDR3 comprises 17 residues. Germline V lookup: CDR1 MGHDK, CDR2 SYGVNS. In DNA form, the CDR3 reads TGTGCCAGCAGTGAATATACGGGAGGGATAGGGAACACTGAAGCTTTCTTT. Translation: CASSEYTGGIGNTEAFF.

This clonotype was seen a handful of times. The V call is TRBV5-6, the J call TRBJ1-1; 10 bases line up with TRBD1. V dropped 2 bases and J dropped 6; count of bases not matched to a gene: 1. Germline values: CDR1 SGHDT, CDR2 YYEEEE. The CDR3 covers 13 residues. CDR3 sequence (DNA): TGTGCCAGCAGCTTTGGACAGGGGGCTGAAGCTTTCTTT. Its protein is CASSFGQGAEAFF.

The chain carries TRBV7-3 and TRBJ2-5, with a weak D call TRBD2 (7 bases). The CDR3 spans 15 residues. Germline values: CDR1 SGHTA, CDR2 FQGTGA. V was clipped by 1 base and J by 5 bases, with 14 bases between them. The CDR3 sequence: CASSLSGGALETQYF. In DNA form, the CDR3 reads TGTGCCAGCAGCTTAAGTGGGGGGGCGCTTGAGACCCAGTACTTC.

This clonotype was picked up a small number of times. V is TRBV15 and J is TRBJ1-2, with D maybe TRBD1 (5 bases). In germline, CDR1 is LNHNV, CDR2 YYDKDF (reference sequence). The CDR3 runs 15 residues. V was shortened by 0 bases and J by 5 bases, with 13 bases between the two germline ends. DNA for the CDR3: TGTGCCACCAGCAGAGATATAGGGGAGAGGTATGGCTACACCTTC. Its protein product is CATSRDIGERYGYTF. Supplemented by reference TRBV15 and TRBJ1-2, the full variable domain reads DAMVIQNPRYQVTQFGKPVTLSCSQTLNHNVMYWYQQKSSQAPKLLFHYYDKDFNNEADTPDNFQSRRPNTSFCFLDIRSPGLGDTAMYLCATSRDIGERYGYTFGSGTRLTVV.